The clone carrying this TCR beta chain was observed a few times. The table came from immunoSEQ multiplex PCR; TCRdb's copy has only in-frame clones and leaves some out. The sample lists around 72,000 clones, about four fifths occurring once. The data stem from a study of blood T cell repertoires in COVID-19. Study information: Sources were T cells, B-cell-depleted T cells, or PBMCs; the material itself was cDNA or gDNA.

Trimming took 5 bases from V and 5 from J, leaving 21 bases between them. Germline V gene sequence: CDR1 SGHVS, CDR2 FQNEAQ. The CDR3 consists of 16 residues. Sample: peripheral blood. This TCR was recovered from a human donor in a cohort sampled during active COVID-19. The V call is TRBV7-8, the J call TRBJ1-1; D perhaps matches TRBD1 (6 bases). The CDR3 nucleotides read TGTGCCAGCAGCCCCCGGGGGGGCGGGATGGGAACTGAAGCTTTCTTT. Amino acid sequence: CASSPRGGGMGTEAFF.